The rows below give T cell receptor beta chains drawn from one sample of a study of neurological immune-mediated disorders. TCRdb itself ran the 5' RACE reads through MiXCR, one entry per CDR3 protein. The sample includes roughly 27,000 distinct CDR3 sequences, almost 2.5% of them seen just once. The sequenced sample consisted of PBMCs. The receptors were sampled from a woman between 50 and 59 years old with multiple sclerosis. Each CDR3 is given without its conserved first and last residue.

>TRBJ2-2|TRBV11-2
ASSPRTGHPSGELF
>TRBJ2-7|TRBV5-1
ASSLKGASYEQY
>TRBJ2-5|TRBV7-7
ASGGSRQETQY
>TRBJ2-1|TRBV20-1
SARSGSGGLRSYNEQF
>TRBJ2-1|TRBV10-3
AITVTGTGNEQF
>TRBJ2-7|TRBV12-3/TRBV12-4
ASSLLRGVQQY
>TRBJ2-3|TRBV7-2
ASSLVSTGATDTQY
>TRBJ2-3|TRBV7-9
ASSFPLGRTDTQY
>TRBJ2-1|TRBV20-1
SARDSAYNEQF
>TRBJ2-2|TRBV7-2
ASKPGTDTGELF
>TRBJ1-5|TRBV4-1
ASSQGFQGASFPQH
>TRBJ2-2|TRBV12-3/TRBV12-4
ASSPRTGVTGELF
>TRBJ2-7|TRBV27
ASSLLGQAYEQY
>TRBJ2-1|TRBV10-3
AISEWDREIGEQF
>TRBJ1-5|TRBV4-2
ASSQDRQRSSGNQPQN
>TRBJ2-4|TRBV20-1
SAGRVLAKNIQY
>TRBJ1-2|TRBV20-1
SARGNRDSGGTNYGYT
>TRBJ2-3|TRBV29-1
SVSPSTDTQY
>TRBJ2-5|TRBV12-3/TRBV12-4
ASSSRSGGQETQY
>TRBJ1-1|TRBV2
ASSEAGGGKAF
>TRBJ2-1|TRBV11-1
ASSAKQASIGNEQF
>TRBJ1-2|TRBV20-1
SARGLTAGYGYT
>TRBJ1-1|TRBV7-7
ASSPGVGTEAF
>TRBJ2-5|TRBV9
ASSVAGGTQETQY
>TRBJ2-3|TRBV20-1
SATKMRRFISTDTQY
>TRBJ2-3|TRBV9
ASSGGLAGPDTQY
>TRBJ1-5|TRBV5-1
ASSLAGLDPQN
>TRBJ2-3|TRBV20-1
SAREPAGGTTDTQY
>TRBJ2-7|TRBV20-1
SARVWTGSSYEQY